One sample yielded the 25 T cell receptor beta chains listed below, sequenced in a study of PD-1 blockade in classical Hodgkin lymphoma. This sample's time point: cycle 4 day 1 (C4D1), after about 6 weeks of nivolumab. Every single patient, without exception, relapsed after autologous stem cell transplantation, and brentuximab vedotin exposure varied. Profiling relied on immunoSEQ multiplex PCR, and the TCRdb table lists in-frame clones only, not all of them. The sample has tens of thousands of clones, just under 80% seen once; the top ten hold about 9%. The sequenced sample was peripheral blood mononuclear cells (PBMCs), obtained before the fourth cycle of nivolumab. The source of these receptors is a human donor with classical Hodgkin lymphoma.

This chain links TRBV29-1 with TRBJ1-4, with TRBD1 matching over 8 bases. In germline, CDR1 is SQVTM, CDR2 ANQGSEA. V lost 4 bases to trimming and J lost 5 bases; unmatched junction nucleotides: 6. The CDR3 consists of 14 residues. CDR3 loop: CSVVKGQGNEKLFF. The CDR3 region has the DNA TGCAGCGTTGTAAAAGGACAGGGCAATGAAAAACTGTTTTTT.

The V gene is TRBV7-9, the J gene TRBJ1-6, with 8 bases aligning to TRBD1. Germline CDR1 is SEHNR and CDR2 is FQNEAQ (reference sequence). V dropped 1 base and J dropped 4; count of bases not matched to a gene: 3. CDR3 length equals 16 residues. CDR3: CASSLGDRFYNSPLHF. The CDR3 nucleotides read TGTGCCAGCAGCTTAGGGGACAGGTTTTATAATTCACCCCTCCACTTT.

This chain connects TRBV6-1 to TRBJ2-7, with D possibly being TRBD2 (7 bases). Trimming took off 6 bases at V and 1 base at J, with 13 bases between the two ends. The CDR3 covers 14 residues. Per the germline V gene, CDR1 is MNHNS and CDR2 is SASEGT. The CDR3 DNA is TGTGCCAGCAGCCAACGGGGGGCATCCTACGAGCAGTACTTC. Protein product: CASSQRGASYEQYF.

The CDR3 protein is CASSSGGMVETQYF. Written as DNA, the CDR3 is TGTGCCAGTAGTTCCGGGGGTATGGTGGAGACCCAGTACTTC. J is TRBJ2-5 and V is TRBV19, with D maybe TRBD2 (6 bases). V lost 5 bases and J lost 5, with 15 bases in between. The CDR3 covers 14 residues. The germline CDR1 and CDR2 sequences are LNHDA and SQIVND (reference sequence).

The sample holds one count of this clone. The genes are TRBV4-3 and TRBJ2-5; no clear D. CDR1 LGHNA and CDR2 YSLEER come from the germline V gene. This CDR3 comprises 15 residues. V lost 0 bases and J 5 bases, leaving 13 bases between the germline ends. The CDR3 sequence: CASSQELRSRETQYF. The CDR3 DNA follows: TGCGCCAGCAGCCAAGAGTTGAGAAGTCGGGAGACCCAGTACTTC.

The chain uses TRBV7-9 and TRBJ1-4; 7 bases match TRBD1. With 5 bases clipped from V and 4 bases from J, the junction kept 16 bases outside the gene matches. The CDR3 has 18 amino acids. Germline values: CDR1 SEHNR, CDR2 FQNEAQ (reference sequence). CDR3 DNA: TGTGCCAGCAGCCCCCGGAACAGGGGTTCAGTGGGTAATGAAAAACTGTTTTTT. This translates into CASSPRNRGSVGNEKLFF. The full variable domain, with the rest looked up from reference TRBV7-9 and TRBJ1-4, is DTGVSQNPRHKITKRGQNVTFRCDPISEHNRLYWYRQTLGQGPEFLTYFQNEAQLEKSRLLSDRFSAERPKGSFSTLEIQRTEQGDSAMYLCASSPRNRGSVGNEKLFFGSGTQLSVL.

CDR3 bases: TGTGCCAGCAGCTTGATGGGTCCGAACACTGAAGCTTTCTTT. Protein product: CASSLMGPNTEAFF. J is TRBJ1-1 and V is TRBV7-9; D ambiguous. Germline CDR1 is SEHNR and CDR2 is FQNEAQ (reference sequence). V lost 3 bases and J 1 base, leaving 9 bases between the germline ends. This CDR3 region has 14 residues.

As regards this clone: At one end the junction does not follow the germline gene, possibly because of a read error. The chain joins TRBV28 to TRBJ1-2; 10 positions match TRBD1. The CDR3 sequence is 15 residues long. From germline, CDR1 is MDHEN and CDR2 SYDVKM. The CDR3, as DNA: TGTGCCGGCAGTTCGGGGACAGGGGACTTCTATGGCTACACCTTC. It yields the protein CAGSSGTGDFYGYTF.

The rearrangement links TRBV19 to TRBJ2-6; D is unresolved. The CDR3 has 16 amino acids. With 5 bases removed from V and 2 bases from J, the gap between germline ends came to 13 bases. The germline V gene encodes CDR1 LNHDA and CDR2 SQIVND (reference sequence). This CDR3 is CASSPPVGTGANVLTF. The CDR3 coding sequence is TGTGCCAGTAGTCCCCCTGTAGGCACTGGGGCCAACGTCCTGACTTTC.

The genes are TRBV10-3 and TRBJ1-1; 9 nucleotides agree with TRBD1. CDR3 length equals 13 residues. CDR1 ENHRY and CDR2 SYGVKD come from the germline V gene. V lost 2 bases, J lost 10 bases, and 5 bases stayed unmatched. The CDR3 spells CAISEDRGIVAFF. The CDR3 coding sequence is TGTGCCATCAGTGAGGACAGGGGGATTGTAGCTTTCTTT.

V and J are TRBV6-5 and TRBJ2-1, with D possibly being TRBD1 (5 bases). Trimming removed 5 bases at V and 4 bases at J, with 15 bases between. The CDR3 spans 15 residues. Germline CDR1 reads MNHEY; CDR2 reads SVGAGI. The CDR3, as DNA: TGTGCCAGCAGTCCCCCAGGGCGAAGTTACAATGAGCAGTTCTTC. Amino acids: CASSPPGRSYNEQFF.

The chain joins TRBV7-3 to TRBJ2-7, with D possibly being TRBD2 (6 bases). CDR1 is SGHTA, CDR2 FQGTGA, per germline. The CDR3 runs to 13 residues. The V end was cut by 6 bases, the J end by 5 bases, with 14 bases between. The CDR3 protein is CASSFGWGDEQYF. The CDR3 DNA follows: TGTGCCAGCAGTTTCGGCTGGGGGGACGAGCAGTACTTC.

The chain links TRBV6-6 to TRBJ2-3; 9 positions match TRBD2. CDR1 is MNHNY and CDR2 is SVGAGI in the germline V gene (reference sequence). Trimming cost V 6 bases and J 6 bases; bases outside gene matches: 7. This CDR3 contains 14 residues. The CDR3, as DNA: TGTGCCAGCAGAAGACTAGCGGACGCGGATACGCAGTATTTT. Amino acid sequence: CASRRLADADTQYF.

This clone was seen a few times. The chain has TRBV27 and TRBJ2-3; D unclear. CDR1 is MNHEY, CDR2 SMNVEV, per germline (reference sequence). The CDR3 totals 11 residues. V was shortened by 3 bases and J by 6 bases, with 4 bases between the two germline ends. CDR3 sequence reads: CASSFWDTQYF. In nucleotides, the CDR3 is TGTGCCAGCAGTTTTTGGGATACGCAGTATTTT.

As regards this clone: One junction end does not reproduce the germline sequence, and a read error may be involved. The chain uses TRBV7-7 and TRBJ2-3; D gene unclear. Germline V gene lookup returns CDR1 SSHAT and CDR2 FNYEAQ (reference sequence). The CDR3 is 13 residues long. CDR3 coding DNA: TGTGCTAGCAGCTTAGGATTCACAGATACGCAGTATTTT. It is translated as CASSLGFTDTQYF.

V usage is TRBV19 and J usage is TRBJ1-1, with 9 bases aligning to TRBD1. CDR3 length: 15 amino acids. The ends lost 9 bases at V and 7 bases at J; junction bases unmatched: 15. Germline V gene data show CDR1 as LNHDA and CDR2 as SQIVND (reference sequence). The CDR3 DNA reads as TGTGCCAGCACACGGACAGGGGTGGGTAATTTTGAAGCTTTCTTT. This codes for CASTRTGVGNFEAFF.

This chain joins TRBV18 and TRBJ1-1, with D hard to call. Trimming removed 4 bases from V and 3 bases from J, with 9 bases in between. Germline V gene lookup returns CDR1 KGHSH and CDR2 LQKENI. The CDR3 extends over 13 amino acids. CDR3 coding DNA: TGTGCCAGCTCACTTCCCGGGTACACTGAAGCTTTCTTT. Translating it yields CASSLPGYTEAFF.

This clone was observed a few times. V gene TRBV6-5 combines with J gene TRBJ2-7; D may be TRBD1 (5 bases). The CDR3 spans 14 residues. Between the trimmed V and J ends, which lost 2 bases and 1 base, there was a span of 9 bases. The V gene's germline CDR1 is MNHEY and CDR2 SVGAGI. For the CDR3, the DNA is TGTGCCAGCAGTTACAAGCCAGGGTCCTACGAGCAGTACTTC. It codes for CASSYKPGSYEQYF.

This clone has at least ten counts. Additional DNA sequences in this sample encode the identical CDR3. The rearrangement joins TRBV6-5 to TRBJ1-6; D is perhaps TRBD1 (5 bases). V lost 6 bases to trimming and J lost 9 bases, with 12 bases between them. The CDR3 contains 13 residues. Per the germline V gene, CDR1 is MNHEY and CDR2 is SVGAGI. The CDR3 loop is CASSRWRGSPLHF. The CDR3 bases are TGTGCCAGCAGCCGCTGGAGGGGTTCACCCCTCCACTTT.

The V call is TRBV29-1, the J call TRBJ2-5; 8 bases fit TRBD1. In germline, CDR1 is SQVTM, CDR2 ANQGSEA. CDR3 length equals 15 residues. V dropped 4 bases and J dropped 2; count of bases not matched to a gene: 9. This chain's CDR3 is CSVGRQGWSQETQYF. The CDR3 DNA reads TGCAGCGTTGGAAGACAGGGGTGGTCACAAGAGACCCAGTACTTC.

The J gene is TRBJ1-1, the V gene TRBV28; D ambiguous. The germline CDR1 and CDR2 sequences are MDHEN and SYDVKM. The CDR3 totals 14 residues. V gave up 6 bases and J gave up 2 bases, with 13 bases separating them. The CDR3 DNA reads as TGTGCCAGCAGCCGCTGGGGATTAAACACTGAAGCTTTCTTT. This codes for CASSRWGLNTEAFF.

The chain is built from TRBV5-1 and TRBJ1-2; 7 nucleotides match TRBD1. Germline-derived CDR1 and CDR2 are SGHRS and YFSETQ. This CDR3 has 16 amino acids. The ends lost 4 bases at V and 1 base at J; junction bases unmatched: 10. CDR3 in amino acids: CASSPGDRPINYGYTF. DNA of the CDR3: TGCGCCAGCAGCCCCGGGGACAGACCGATTAACTATGGCTACACCTTC. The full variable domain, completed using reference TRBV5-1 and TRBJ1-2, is KAGVTQTPRYLIKTRGQQVTLSCSPISGHRSVSWYQQTPGQGLQFLFEYFSETQRNKGNFPGRFSGRQFSNSRSEMNVSTLELGDSALYLCASSPGDRPINYGYTFGSGTRLTVV.

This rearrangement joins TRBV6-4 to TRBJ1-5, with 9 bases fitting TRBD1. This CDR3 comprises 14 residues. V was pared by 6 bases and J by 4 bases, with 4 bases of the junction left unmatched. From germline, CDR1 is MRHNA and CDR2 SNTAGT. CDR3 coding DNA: TGTGCCAGCAGCGCGACAGGGGGGAATCAGCCCCAGCATTTT. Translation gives CASSATGGNQPQHF.

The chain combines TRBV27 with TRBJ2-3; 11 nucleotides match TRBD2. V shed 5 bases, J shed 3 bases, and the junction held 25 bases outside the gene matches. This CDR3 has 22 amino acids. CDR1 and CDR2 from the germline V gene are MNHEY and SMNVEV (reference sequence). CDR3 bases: TGTGCCAGCAGTGTTCCCAATTCCGGGACAGCAACTAGCGGGAGTTCAACAGATACGCAGTATTTT. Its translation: CASSVPNSGTATSGSSTDTQYF.

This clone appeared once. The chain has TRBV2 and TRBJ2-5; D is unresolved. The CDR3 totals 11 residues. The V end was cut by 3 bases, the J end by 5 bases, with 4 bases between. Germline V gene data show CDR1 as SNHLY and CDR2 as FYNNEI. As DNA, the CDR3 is TGTGCCAGCAGTGACCGTGAGACCCAGTACTTC. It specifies CASSDRETQYF.